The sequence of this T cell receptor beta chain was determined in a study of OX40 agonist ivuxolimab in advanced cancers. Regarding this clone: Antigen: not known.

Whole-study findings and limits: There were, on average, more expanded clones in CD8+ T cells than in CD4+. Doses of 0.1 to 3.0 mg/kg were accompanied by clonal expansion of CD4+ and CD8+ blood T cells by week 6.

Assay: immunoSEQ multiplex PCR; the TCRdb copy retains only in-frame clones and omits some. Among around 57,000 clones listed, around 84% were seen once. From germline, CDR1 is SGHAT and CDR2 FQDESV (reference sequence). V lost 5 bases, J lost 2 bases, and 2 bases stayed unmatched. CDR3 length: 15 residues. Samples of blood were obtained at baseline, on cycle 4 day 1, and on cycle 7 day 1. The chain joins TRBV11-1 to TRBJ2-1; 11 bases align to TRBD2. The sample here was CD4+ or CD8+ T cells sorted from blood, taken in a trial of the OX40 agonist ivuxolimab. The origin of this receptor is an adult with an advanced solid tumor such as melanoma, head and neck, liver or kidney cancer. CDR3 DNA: TGTGCCAGCAGCGAACTAGCGGGGGCCTACAATGAGCAGTTCTTC. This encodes CASSELAGAYNEQFF.